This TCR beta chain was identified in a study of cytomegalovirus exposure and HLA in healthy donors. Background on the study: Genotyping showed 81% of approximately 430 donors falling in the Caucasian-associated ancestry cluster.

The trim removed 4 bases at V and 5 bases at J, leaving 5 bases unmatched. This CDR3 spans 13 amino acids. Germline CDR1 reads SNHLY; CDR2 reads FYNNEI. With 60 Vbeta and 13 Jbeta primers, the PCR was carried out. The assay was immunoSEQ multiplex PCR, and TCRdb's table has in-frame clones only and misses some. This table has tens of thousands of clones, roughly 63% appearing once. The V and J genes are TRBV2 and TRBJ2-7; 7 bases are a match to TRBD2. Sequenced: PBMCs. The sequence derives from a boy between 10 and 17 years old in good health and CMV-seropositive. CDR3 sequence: CASSGLAANEQYF. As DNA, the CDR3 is TGTGCCAGCAGTGGGCTAGCGGCTAACGAGCAGTACTTC.